The 2 T cell receptor beta chains below come from one sample, sequenced in a study of T and B cells in COVID-19 patients. TRB rearrangements were amplified by multiplex PCR with BIOMED2 TRB-A/B primers. From the multiplex PCR reads, TCRdb called clonotypes with MiXCR, one entry per CDR3 protein. Of about 16,000 distinct CDR3 sequences listed, 25% to 30% are singletons. Each TRB amplification used roughly 230-550 ng of genomic DNA from blood. The sample taken for sequencing was blood. These receptor sequences come from a human donor who had recovered from COVID-19.

The rearrangement uses TRBV20-1 and TRBJ2-1, with TRBD2 matching 10 bases. V dropped 3 bases and J dropped 8; count of bases not matched to a gene: 7. CDR3 length equals 14 residues. Germline V lookup: CDR1 DFQATT, CDR2 SNEGSKA (reference sequence). As DNA, the CDR3 is TGCAGTGCTAGGCAACTAGCGGGATATCATGAGCAGTTCTTC. This encodes CSARQLAGYHEQFF.

The chain carries TRBV12-3 or TRBV12-4 and TRBJ2-7, with D perhaps matching TRBD1 or TRBD2 (6 bases each). The CDR3 consists of 14 residues. V was pared by 4 bases and J by 2 bases, with 12 bases between. Here the CDR3 DNA reads TGTGCCAGCAGTTCATTAGGGGGGCCCTACGAGCAGTACTTC. It translates to CASSSLGGPYEQYF.